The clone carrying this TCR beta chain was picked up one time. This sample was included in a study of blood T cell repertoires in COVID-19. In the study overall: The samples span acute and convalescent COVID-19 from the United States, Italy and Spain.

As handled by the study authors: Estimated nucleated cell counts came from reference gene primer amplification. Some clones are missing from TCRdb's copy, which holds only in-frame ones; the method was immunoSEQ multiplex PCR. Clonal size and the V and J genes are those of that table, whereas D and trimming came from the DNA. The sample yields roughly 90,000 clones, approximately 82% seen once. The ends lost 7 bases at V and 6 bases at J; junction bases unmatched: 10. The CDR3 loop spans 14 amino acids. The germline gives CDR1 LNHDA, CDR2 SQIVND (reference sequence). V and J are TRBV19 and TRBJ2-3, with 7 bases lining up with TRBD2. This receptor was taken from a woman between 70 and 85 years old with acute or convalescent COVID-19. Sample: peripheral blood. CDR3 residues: CASTVRGGLDTQYF. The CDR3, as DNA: TGTGCCAGTACCGTCCGCGGGGGATTGGATACGCAGTATTTT. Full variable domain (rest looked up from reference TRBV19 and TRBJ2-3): DGGITQSPKYLFRKEGQNVTLSCEQNLNHDAMYWYRQDPGQGLRLIYYSQIVNDFQKGDIAEGYSVSREKKESFPLTVTSAQKNPTAFYLCASTVRGGLDTQYFGPGTRLTVL.